This TCR beta chain was sequenced for a study of blood T cell repertoires in COVID-19. As for the study in general: The United States, Italy and Spain supplied acute and convalescent COVID-19 samples. Nucleic acid was either cDNA or gDNA, and it came from T cells, B-cell-depleted T cells, or PBMCs.

Original processing notes: Reference gene primer amplification gave nucleated cell count estimates. Only in-frame clones appear in the TCRdb table, and some are missing; sequencing was by immunoSEQ multiplex PCR. D and trimming come from the DNA, and the V and J calls and clone size come from that table. The table has around 40,000 clones, about 92% seen once. V was clipped by 4 bases and J by 1 base; unmatched bases: 3. The germline gives CDR1 LGHDT, CDR2 YNNKEL (reference sequence). This CDR3 contains 15 residues. The sequenced sample consisted of peripheral blood. This receptor was taken from a human donor in a cohort sampled during active COVID-19. The J gene is TRBJ2-7, the V gene TRBV3-1 (or the pseudogene TRBV3-2); the match to TRBD2 covers 11 bases. The DNA for the CDR3 is TGTGCCAGCAGCCTTAGCGGGAGGGCTTCCTACGAGCAGTACTTC. Translating it yields CASSLSGRASYEQYF.